These T cell receptor beta chains were read from a single sample in a study of shared clonotypes between healthy human individuals. Generated by immunoSEQ multiplex PCR, the TCRdb table keeps only in-frame clones and is missing some. The sample has some 1.5 million clones; nearly 99% are singletons. Material for sequencing was naive CD4+ T cells sorted from blood. Every receptor here comes from a man aged 30 to 45 in good health. Each CDR3 is given with its conserved first and last residue. Fields, in order: D gene, V gene, clone size, J gene, CDR3 protein, CDR3 DNA. A D gene is named only where the DNA matches it firmly. Size values are once, few and many counts, or a class for expanded clones, and some rows have none.

-	TRBV9	-	TRBJ2-4	CASSEQGSKNIQYF	TGTGCCAGCAGCGAGCAGGGGTCCAAAAACATTCAGTACTTC
-	TRBV14	-	TRBJ2-3	CASSQPGPRDTQYF	TGTGCCAGCAGCCAGCCGGGCCCAAGAGATACGCAGTATTTT
-	TRBV2	-	TRBJ2-1	CASSHRRFSYNEQFF	TGTGCCAGCAGCCACCGGCGGTTCTCCTACAATGAGCAGTTCTTC
TRBD1	TRBV6-6	-	TRBJ1-5	CASRGAGTAYQPQHF	TGTGCCAGCAGGGGAGCCGGGACAGCTTATCAGCCCCAGCATTTT
-	TRBV7-6	-	TRBJ1-1	CASSPLAQAFF	TGTGCCAGCAGCCCCCTCGCGCAAGCTTTCTTT
-	TRBV4-3	-	TRBJ2-1	CASSQDVGLLGLNEQFF	TGCGCCAGCAGCCAAGATGTCGGGCTGCTCGGCCTCAATGAGCAGTTCTTC
-	TRBV19	-	TRBJ2-5	CASSIQYTETQYF	TGTGCCAGTAGTATTCAGTATACTGAGACCCAGTACTTC
-	TRBV5-4	-	TRBJ2-1	CASSLVLEGYNEQFF	TGTGCCAGCAGCTTGGTTCTGGAGGGTTACAATGAGCAGTTCTTC
TRBD2	TRBV6-1	-	TRBJ2-7	CASIRGGMEYEQYF	TGTGCCAGCATCCGGGGGGGTATGGAATACGAGCAGTACTTC
-	TRBV6-1	-	TRBJ2-1	CASSDHWGAKGSSYNEQFF	TGTGCCAGCAGTGACCATTGGGGGGCCAAGGGGTCCTCCTACAATGAGCAGTTCTTC
-	TRBV5-1	-	TRBJ2-1	CASSKLGINEQFF	TGCGCCAGCAGCAAGTTGGGTATTAATGAGCAGTTCTTC
-	TRBV9	-	TRBJ2-5	CASNSRDPVSSQYF	TGTGCCAGCAACTCTCGGGACCCCGTGTCGTCCCAGTACTTC
TRBD1	TRBV11-1	-	TRBJ1-2	CASSPQAGTANNYGYTF	TGTGCCAGCAGCCCCCAGGCCGGGACAGCCAATAACTATGGCTACACCTTC
TRBD2	TRBV9	-	TRBJ2-3	CASSAGLAGAEDTQYF	TGTGCCAGCAGCGCAGGACTAGCGGGAGCGGAAGATACGCAGTATTTT
-	TRBV7-2	once	TRBJ1-1	CASSLEGVFLNTEAFF	TGTGCCAGCAGCTTAGAAGGTGTGTTTTTGAACACTGAAGCTTTCTTT
-	TRBV9	-	TRBJ1-2	CASSRTGYGYTF	TGTGCCAGCAGCCGTACCGGCTATGGCTACACCTTC